This section outlines one T cell receptor beta chain sequence together with its context. Its antigen is as yet unknown. The source of the sample is a study of radiotherapy plus CTLA-4 blockade in lung cancer. At the level of the study: An objective response was seen in around 19% of patients, and disease control in over 25%. General study findings and limits: Early blood T cell clone changes and increased post-radiation serum interferon-beta were reportedly the strongest response predictors. TCR clones from tumors expanded in blood after radiotherapy plus ipilimumab.

The V end lost 4 bases, the J end lost 1 base, and 17 bases lay between the germline ends. The CDR3 has 16 amino acids. In germline, CDR1 is SGHRS, CDR2 YFSETQ. The assay was immunoSEQ multiplex PCR, and TCRdb's table has in-frame clones only and misses some. The table shows some 70,000 clones, with around 80% occurring only once. Sequencing used peripheral blood, obtained from a patient treated with radiotherapy plus ipilimumab. This chain connects TRBV5-1 to TRBJ1-1; D call uncertain. This receptor was obtained from a human donor with non-small cell lung cancer who had a complete response to radiotherapy plus ipilimumab. The DNA for the CDR3 is TGCGCCAGCAGCCCCGACCAGATTCACACGAACACTGAAGCTTTCTTT. As protein: CASSPDQIHTNTEAFF.